The sample holds one count of the clone carrying this T cell receptor beta chain. Its target is unknown. These data are taken from a study of cytomegalovirus exposure and HLA in healthy donors. Whole-study findings and limits: Altogether, 160 or so TCR beta chains were recorded as cytomegalovirus-associated.

Primers: 60 Vbeta forward and 13 Jbeta reverse. TCRdb's table, derived via immunoSEQ multiplex PCR, lists solely in-frame clones and lacks some. The sample comprises around 150,000 clones, nearly 80% of which are singletons, and 13% to 15% rests with the top ten. Input material: PBMCs. This TCR came from a woman in her forties in good health and CMV-seronegative.

CDR3 nucleotides: TGTGCCTCTCAGGGGTGGGGCACTGAAGCTTTCTTT. It specifies CASQGWGTEAFF. The chain links TRBV30 to TRBJ1-1; possible D gene TRBD1, 6 bases. The CDR3 is made up of 12 amino acids. Trimming removed 7 bases at V and 4 bases at J, with 13 bases between. CDR1 and CDR2 (germline): GTSNPN, SVGIG (reference sequence).